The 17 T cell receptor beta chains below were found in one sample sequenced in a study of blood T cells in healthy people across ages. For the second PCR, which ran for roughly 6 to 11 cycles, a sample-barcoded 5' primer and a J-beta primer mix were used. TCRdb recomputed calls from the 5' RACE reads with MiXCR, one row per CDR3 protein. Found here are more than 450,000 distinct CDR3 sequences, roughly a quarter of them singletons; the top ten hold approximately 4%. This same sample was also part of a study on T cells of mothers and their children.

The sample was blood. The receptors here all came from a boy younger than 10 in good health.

The CDR3 DNA reads as TGTGCCAGCAGTTTATCGGGACCTCCCCCCTCCTACGAGCAGTACTTC. It encodes CASSLSGPPPSYEQYF. The chain is built from TRBV27 and TRBJ2-7; the D call may be TRBD1 or TRBD2 (5 bases each). CDR1 is MNHEY and CDR2 is SMNVEV in the germline V gene (reference sequence). Trimming stripped 0 bases from V and 0 bases from J, with 12 bases between. The CDR3 runs to 16 residues.

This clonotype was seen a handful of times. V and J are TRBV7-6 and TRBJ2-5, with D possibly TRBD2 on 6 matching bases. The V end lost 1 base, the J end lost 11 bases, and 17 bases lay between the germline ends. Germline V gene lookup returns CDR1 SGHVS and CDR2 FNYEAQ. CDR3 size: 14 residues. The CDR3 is CASSLGPGTGEQYF. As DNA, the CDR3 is TGTGCCAGCAGCTTAGGCCCGGGGACGGGAGAGCAGTACTTC.

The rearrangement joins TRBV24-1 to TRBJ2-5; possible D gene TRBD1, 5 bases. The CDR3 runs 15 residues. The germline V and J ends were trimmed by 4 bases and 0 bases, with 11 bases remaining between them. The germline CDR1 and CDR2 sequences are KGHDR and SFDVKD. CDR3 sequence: CATSDLTEYQETQYF. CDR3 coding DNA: TGTGCCACCAGTGACCTGACAGAGTACCAAGAGACCCAGTACTTC.

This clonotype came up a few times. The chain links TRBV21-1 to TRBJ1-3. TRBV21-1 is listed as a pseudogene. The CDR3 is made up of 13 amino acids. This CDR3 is CASSPRTGNTIYF. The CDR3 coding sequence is TGTGCCAGCAGCCCGCGTACCGGAAACACCATATATTTT.

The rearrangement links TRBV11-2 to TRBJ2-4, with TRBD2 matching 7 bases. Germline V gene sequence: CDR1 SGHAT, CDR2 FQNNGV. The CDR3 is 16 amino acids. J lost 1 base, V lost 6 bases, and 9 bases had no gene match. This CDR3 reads CASRSPGGGAKNIQYF. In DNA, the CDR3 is TGTGCCAGCAGATCCCCCGGGGGAGGGGCCAAAAACATTCAGTACTTC.

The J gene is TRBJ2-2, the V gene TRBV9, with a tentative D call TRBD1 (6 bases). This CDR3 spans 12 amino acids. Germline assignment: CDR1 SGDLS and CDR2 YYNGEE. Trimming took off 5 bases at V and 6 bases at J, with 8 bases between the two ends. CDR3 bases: TGTGCCAGCAGAACAGGGTCCGGGGAGCTGTTTTTT. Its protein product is CASRTGSGELFF.

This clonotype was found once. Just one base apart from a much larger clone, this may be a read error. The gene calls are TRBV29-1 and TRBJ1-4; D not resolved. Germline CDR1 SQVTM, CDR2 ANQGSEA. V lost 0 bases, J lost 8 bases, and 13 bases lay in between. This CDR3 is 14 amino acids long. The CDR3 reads CSVEDTAGGEKLFF. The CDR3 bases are TGCAGCGTTGAAGATACGGCAGGAGGAGAAAAACTGTTTTTT.

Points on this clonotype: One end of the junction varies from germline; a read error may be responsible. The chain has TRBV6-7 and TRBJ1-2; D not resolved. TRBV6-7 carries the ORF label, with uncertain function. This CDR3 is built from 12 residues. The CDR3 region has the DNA TGTGCCAGTACTCCATGGCTCTATGGCCACACCTTC. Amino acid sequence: CASTPWLYGHTF.

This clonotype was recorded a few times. CDR3 amino acids: CASIPTTGEQYF. In DNA, the CDR3 is TGTGCCAGCATACCAACTACGGGGGAGCAGTACTTC. J is TRBJ2-7 and V is TRBV2; D may be TRBD2 (5 bases). This CDR3 region has 12 residues. Deletions cut 7 bases from V and 7 bases from J, with 14 bases between. The germline V gene encodes CDR1 SNHLY and CDR2 FYNNEI.

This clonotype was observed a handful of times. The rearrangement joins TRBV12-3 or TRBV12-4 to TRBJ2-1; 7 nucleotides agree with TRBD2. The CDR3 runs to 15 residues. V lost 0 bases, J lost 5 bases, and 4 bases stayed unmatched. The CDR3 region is CASSLAGGIDNEQFF. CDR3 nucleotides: TGTGCCAGCAGTTTAGCGGGGGGGATCGACAATGAGCAGTTCTTC.

Written as DNA, the CDR3 is TGCAGTGCTAGAGATCTTGGGGCGGGGGAAGAGACCCAGTACTTC. Its translation: CSARDLGAGEETQYF. The gene calls are TRBV20-1 and TRBJ2-7; 7 bases map to TRBD2. The better agreement between TRBJ2-5 and the DNA end casts doubt on the J call. This CDR3 has 15 amino acids. CDR1 is DFQATT, CDR2 SNEGSKA, per germline (reference sequence).

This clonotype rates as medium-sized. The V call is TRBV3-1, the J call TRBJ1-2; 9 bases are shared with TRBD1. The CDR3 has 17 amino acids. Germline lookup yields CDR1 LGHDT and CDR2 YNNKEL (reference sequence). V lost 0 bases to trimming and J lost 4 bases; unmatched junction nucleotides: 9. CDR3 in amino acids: CASSQESETGGLYGYTF. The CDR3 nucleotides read TGTGCCAGCAGCCAAGAAAGTGAGACAGGGGGTCTCTATGGCTACACCTTC.

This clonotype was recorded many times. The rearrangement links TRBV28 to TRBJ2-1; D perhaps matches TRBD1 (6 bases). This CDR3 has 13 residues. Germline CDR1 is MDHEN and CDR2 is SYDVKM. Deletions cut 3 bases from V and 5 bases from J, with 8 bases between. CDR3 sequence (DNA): TGTGCCAGCAGTTTGGCAGGGGACAATGAGCAGTTCTTC. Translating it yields CASSLAGDNEQFF.

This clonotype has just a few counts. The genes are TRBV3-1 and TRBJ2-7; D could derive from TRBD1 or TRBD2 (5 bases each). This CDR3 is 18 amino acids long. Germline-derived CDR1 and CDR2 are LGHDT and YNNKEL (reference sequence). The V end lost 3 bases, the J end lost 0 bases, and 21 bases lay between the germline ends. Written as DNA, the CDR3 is TGTGCCAGCAGCCAGCACGCGGCGAGGGACGGGATCTCCTACGAGCAGTACTTC. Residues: CASSQHAARDGISYEQYF.

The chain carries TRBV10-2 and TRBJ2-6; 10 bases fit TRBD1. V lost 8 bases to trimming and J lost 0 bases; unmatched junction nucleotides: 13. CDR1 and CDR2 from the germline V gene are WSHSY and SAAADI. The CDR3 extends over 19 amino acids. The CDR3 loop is CASAHNPGQGPSGANVLTF. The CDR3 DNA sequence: TGCGCCAGCGCTCATAATCCGGGACAGGGGCCCTCTGGGGCCAACGTCCTGACTTTC.

The CDR3 nucleotides read TGTGCCAGCAGCCCGTCGGGGGGGCACAAGCCCTACGAGCAGTACTTC. This codes for CASSPSGGHKPYEQYF. The chain links TRBV3-1 to TRBJ2-7; 8 bases match TRBD2. The V gene's germline CDR1 is LGHDT and CDR2 YNNKEL (reference sequence). The CDR3 is made up of 16 amino acids. V gave up 4 bases and J gave up 2 bases; unmatched junction bases: 10.

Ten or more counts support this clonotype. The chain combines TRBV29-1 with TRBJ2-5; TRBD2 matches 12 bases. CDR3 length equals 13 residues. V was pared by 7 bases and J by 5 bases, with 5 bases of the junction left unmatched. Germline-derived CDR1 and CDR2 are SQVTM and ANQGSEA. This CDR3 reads CSGAGTSGETQYF. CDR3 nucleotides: TGCAGCGGTGCCGGGACTAGCGGGGAGACCCAGTACTTC.